This T cell receptor beta chain came from a study of T cell responses to AZD1222 COVID-19 vaccine. The table came from immunoSEQ multiplex PCR; TCRdb's copy has only in-frame clones and leaves some out. Seen here are 100,000 to 150,000 clones, approximately 92% observed once, and the top ten hold about 1.9%. Trimming left V 5 bases short and J 4 bases short, with 14 bases between. Germline assignment: CDR1 LNHDA and CDR2 SQIVND (reference sequence). The CDR3 is 14 residues long. The chain links TRBV19 to TRBJ1-2, with D perhaps TRBD1 (5 bases). Source: peripheral blood, taken 28 days after the second AZD1222 dose. The source of this sequence is an adult who received the AZD1222 COVID-19 vaccine. CDR3 sequence reads: CASSLRGEGYGYTF. The DNA for the CDR3 is TGTGCCAGTAGTCTCCGAGGGGAGGGCTATGGCTACACCTTC.